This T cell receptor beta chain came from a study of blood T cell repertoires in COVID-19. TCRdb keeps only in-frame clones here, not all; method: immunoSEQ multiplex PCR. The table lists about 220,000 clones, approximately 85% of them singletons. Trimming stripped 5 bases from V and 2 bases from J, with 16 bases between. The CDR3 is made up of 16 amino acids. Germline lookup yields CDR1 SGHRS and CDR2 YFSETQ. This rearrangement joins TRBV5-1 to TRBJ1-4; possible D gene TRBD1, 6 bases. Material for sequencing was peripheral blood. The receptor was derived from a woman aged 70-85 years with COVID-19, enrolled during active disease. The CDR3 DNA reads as TGCGCCAGCAGATCCGGACAGCCTGCCACTAATGAAAAACTGTTTTTT. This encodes CASRSGQPATNEKLFF.